The source of this T cell receptor beta chain is a study of sequential checkpoint blockade in melanoma. Study at large: Maintenance nivolumab came after either treatment sequence. After nivolumab or ipilimumab alone, around 24 patients had week-13 rebiopsies. DNA from some 84 pretreatment tumor samples underwent TCRβ immunosequencing.

Described treatment: randomized to nivolumab then ipilimumab (arm A) or the reverse (arm B). TCRdb's table, derived via immunoSEQ multiplex PCR, lists solely in-frame clones and lacks some. Among 5,000 to 6,500 clones, 15% to 20% were seen once, and the ten largest hold roughly 8.1%. By share, this clone ranks as medium-sized (0.01 to 0.1%). Germline CDR1 and CDR2: SGHNT and YENEEA. This CDR3 comprises 15 residues. With 2 bases removed from V and 4 bases from J, the gap between germline ends came to 14 bases. Sequenced here: tumor tissue (inferred from file names), sampled from a patient given nivolumab and ipilimumab in sequence. This sequence was found in a human donor with melanoma. The V and J genes are TRBV11-3 and TRBJ1-2, with unresolved D. CDR3 in DNA: TGTGCCAGCAGCTTAAGCGGGCAGGTGATCTATGGCTACACCTTC. Amino acid sequence: CASSLSGQVIYGYTF.